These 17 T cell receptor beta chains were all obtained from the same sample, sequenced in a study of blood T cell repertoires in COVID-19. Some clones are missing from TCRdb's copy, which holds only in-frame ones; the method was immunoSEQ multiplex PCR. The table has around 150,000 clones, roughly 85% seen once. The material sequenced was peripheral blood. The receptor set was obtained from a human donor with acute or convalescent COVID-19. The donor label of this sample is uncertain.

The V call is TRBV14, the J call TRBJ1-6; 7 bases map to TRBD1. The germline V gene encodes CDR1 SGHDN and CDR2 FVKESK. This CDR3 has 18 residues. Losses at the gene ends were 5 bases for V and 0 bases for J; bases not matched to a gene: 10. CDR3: CASSYRGGVSSYNSPLHF. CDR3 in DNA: TGTGCCAGCAGCTATAGAGGGGGCGTTAGCTCCTATAATTCACCCCTCCACTTT.

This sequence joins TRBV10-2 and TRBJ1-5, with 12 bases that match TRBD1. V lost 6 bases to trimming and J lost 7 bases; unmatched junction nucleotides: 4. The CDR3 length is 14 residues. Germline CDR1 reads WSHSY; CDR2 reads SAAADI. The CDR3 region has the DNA TGCGCCAGCAGGTTGGGACAGGGGGCCCAGCCCCAGCATTTT. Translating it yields CASRLGQGAQPQHF.

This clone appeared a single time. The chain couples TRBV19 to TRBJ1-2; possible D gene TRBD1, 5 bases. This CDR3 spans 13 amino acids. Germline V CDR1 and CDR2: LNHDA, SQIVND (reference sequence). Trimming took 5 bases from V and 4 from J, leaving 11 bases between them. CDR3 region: CASSWQGGYGYTF. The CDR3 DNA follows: TGTGCCAGTAGTTGGCAGGGCGGCTATGGCTACACCTTC.

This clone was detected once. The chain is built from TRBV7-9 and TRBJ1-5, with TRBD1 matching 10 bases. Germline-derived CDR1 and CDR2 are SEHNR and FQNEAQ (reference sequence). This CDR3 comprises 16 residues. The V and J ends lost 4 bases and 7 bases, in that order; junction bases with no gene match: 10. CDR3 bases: TGTGCCAGCAGCTCCCAGGGTTCGGGACAGGGGCAGCCCCAGCATTTT. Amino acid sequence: CASSSQGSGQGQPQHF.

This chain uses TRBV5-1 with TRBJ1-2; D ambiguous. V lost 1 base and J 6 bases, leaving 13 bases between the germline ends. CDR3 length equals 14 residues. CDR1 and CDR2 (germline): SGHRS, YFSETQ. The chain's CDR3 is CASSLSFGEDGYTF. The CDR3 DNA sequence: TGCGCCAGCAGCTTGTCCTTCGGGGAGGATGGCTACACCTTC.

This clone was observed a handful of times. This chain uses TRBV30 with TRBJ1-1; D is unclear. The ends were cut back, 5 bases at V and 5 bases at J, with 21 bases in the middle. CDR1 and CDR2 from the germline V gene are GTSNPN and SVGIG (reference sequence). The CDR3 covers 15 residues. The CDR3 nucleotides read TGTGCCTGGGATCCGGTCGAGTGGTGGAGGACTGAAGCTTTCTTT. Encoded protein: CAWDPVEWWRTEAFF.

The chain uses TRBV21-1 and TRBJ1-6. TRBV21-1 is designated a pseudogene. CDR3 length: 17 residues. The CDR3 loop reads CASKLRLRRRINSPLHF. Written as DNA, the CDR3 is TGTGCCAGCAAACTTAGGCTGCGTCGGCGGATCAATTCACCCCTCCACTTT.

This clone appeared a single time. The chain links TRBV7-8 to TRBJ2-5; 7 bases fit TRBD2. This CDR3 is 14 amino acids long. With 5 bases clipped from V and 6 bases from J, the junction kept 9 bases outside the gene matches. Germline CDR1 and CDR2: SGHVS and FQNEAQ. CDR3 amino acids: CASSPGTTKQTQYF. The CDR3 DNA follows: TGTGCCAGCAGCCCTGGGACTACTAAACAGACCCAGTACTTC.

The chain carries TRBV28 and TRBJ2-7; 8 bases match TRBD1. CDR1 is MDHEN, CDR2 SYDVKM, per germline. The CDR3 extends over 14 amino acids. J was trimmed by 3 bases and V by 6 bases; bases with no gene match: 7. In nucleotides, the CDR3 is TGTGCCAGCAGCCCGACAGGGGAGTACTACGAGCAGTACTTC. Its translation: CASSPTGEYYEQYF.

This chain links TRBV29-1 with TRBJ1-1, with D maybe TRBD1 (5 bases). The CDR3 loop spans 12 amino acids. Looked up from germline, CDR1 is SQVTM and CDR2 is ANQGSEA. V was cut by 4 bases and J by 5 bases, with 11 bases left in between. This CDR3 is CSVGTSGTEAFF. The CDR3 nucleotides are TGCAGCGTTGGAACTTCAGGGACTGAAGCTTTCTTT.

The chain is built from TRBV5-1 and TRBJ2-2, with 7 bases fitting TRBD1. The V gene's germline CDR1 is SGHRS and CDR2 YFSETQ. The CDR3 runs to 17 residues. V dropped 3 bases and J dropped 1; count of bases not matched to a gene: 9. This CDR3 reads CASSSPTRQGNTGELFF. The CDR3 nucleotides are TGCGCCAGCAGCTCTCCCACAAGACAGGGGAACACCGGGGAGCTGTTTTTT.

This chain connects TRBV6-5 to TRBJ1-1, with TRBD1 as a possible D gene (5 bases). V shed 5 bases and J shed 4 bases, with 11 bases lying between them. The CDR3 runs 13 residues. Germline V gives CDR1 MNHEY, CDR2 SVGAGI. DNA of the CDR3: TGTGCCAGCAGTACAGACAGACGCACTGAAGCTTTCTTT. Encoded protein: CASSTDRRTEAFF.

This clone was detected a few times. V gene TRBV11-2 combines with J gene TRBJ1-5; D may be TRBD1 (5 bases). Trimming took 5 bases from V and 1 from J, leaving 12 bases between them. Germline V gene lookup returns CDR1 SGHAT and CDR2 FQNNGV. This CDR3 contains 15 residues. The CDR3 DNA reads TGTGCCAGCAGCGAAGGACAACTCAGCAATCAGCCCCAGCATTTT. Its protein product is CASSEGQLSNQPQHF.

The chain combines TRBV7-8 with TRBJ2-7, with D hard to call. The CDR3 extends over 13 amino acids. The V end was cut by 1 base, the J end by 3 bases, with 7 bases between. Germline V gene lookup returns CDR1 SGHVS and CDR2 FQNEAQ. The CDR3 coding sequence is TGTGCCAGCAGCTTAGGGGCCTACTACGAGCAGTACTTC. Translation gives CASSLGAYYEQYF.

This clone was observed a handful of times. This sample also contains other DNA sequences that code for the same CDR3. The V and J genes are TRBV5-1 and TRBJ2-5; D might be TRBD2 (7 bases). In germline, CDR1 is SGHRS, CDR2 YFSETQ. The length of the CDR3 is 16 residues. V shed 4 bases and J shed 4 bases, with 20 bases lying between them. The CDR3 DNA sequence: TGCGCCAGCAGCCCTCGAGGGGGGGGGCCTGTAGAGACCCAGTACTTC. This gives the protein CASSPRGGGPVETQYF. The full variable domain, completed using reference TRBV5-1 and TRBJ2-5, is KAGVTQTPRYLIKTRGQQVTLSCSPISGHRSVSWYQQTPGQGLQFLFEYFSETQRNKGNFPGRFSGRQFSNSRSEMNVSTLELGDSALYLCASSPRGGGPVETQYFGPGTRLLVL.

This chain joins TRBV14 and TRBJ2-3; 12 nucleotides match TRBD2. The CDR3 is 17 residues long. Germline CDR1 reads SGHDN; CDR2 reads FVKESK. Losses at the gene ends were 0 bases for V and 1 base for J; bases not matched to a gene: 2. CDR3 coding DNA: TGTGCCAGCAGCCAAGATCGGACTAGCGGGGGCACAGATACGCAGTATTTT. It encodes CASSQDRTSGGTDTQYF.

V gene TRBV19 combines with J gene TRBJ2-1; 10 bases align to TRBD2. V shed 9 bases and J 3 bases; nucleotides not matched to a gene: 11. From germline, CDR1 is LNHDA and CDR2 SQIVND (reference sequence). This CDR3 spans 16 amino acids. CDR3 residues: CASPIYSGGGYNEQFF. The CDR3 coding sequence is TGTGCCAGCCCCATATACAGCGGGGGGGGCTACAATGAGCAGTTCTTC.